This TCR beta chain was documented in a study of T cells in Graves' hyperthyroidism and ophthalmopathy. This CDR3 has 13 amino acids. Per the germline V gene, CDR1 is MDHEN and CDR2 is SYDVKM. The table lists this clonotype with many counts. What it binds is not known. Subjects aged 18 to 65 presented with newly diagnosed hyperthyroidism of less than 2 months' duration. Lactation, pregnancy, other autoimmune disease or uncontrolled infection excluded patients. The source material, RNA transcripts, was used to amplify TCR beta CDR3 regions. HTBI primers were employed in a first-round RT-PCR of the TCR CDR3. In TCRdb, the multiplex PCR reads were re-called with MiXCR into one record per CDR3 protein. The repertoire has around 420,000 distinct CDR3 sequences, 15% to 18% of them found once; the top ten carry roughly 7.7%. Study-level points and caveats: Ophthalmopathy, as predicted by the model, came a median around 6 months after the prediction. Most clonotypes that expanded in the thyroid above 0.001 also showed up in blood.

Sequencing was performed on blood. J is TRBJ2-5 and V is TRBV28, with 12 bases identical to TRBD2. The source of this sequence is a woman aged 18-29 years with Graves' hyperthyroidism. CDR3 residues: CASLAGGPETQYF. CDR3 nucleotide sequence: TGTGCAAGTCTAGCGGGGGGGCCGGAGACCCAGTACTTC.